This T cell receptor beta chain was identified during a study of cytomegalovirus exposure and HLA in healthy donors. This CDR3 comprises 17 residues. Sequencing was performed with immunoSEQ multiplex PCR; in TCRdb, only in-frame clones are kept and a portion is missing. The repertoire holds more than 95,000 clones, with 89% as singletons. Source material: PBMCs. The clonotype originates from a woman aged 18 to 35 in good health and CMV-seronegative. V gene TRBV21-1 combines with J gene TRBJ2-3; the table calls TRBD1, which could not be checked here. TRBV21-1 is recorded as a pseudogene. The CDR3 coding sequence is TGTGCCAGCAGCAAACTTGGACACCTCGGCCACACAGATACGCAGTATTTT. Its protein product is CASSKLGHLGHTDTQYF.